This passage covers 3 T cell receptor beta chains from one sample sequenced in a study of blood T cell repertoires in COVID-19. Some clones are missing from TCRdb's copy, which holds only in-frame ones; the method was immunoSEQ multiplex PCR. The profile covers more than 30,000 clones, with 75% to 90% appearing a single time and over 20% taken by the ten largest. The source material was peripheral blood. The source is a woman of 80 years or more with active or convalescent COVID-19.

This chain uses TRBV6-5 with TRBJ2-1; a weak D match, TRBD1 (5 bases). Between the trimmed V and J ends, which lost 2 bases and 6 bases, there was a span of 8 bases. The CDR3 consists of 13 residues. From germline, CDR1 is MNHEY and CDR2 SVGAGI. The CDR3 loop is CASSYQGRNEQFF. CDR3 DNA sequence: TGTGCCAGCAGTTACCAGGGCCGCAATGAGCAGTTCTTC.

This sequence joins TRBV27 and TRBJ2-6; D gene unclear. The CDR3 is 15 residues long. V shed 6 bases and J shed 0 bases, with 9 bases lying between them. Germline-derived CDR1 and CDR2 are MNHEY and SMNVEV (reference sequence). Here the CDR3 reads CASSSYNSGANVLTF. CDR3 DNA: TGTGCCAGCAGCTCATACAACTCTGGGGCCAACGTCCTGACTTTC.

This clone was detected once. The chain combines TRBV11-2 with TRBJ2-1, with D tentatively TRBD1 (6 bases). Germline V gene sequence: CDR1 SGHAT, CDR2 FQNNGV. V was cut by 1 base and J by 8 bases, with 21 bases left in between. This CDR3 contains 17 residues. The CDR3 bases are TGTGCCAGCAGCTTAGGGCTAACAGGGCCCCTTGGAGATGAGCAGTTCTTC. Its translation: CASSLGLTGPLGDEQFF.